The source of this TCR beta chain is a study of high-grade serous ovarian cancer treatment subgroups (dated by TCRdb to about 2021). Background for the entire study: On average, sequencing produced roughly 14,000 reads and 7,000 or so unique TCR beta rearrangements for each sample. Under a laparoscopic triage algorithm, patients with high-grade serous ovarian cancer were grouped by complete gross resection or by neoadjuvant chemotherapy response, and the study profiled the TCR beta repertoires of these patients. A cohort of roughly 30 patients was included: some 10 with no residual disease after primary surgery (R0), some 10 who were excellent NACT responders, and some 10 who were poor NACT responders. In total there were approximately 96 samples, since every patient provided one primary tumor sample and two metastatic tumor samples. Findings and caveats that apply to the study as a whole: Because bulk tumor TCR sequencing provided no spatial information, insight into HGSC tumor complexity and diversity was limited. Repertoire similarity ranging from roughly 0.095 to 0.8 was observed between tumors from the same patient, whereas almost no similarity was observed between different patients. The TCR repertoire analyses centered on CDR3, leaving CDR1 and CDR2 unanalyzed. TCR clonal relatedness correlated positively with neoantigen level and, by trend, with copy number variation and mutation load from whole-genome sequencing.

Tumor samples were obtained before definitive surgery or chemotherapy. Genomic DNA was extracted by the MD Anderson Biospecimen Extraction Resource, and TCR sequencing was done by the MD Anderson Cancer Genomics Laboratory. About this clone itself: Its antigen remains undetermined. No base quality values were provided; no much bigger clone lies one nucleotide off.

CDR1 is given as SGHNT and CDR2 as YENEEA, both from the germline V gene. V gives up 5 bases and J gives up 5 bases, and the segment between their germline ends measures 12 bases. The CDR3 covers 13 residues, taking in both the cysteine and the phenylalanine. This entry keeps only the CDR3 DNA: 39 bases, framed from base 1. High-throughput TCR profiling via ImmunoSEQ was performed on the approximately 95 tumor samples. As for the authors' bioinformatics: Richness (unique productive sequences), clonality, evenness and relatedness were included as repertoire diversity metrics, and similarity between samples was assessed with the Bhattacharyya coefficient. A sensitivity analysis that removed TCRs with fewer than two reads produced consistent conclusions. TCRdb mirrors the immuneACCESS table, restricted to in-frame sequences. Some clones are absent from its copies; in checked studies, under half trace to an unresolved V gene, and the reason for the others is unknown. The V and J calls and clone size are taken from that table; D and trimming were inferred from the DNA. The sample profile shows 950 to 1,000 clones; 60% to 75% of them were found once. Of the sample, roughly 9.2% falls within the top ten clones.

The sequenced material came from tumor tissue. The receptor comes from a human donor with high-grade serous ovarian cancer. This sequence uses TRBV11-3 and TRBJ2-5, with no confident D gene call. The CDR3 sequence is CASSPFGRETQYF. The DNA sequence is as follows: TGTGCCAGCAGCCCTTTTGGCCGGGAGACCCAGTACTTC.